These T cell receptor beta chains were read from a single sample in a study of T cell responses to AZD1222 COVID-19 vaccine. The method was immunoSEQ multiplex PCR; TCRdb's version includes in-frame clones alone and lacks a portion of them. Among some 98,000 clones listed, approximately 90% were seen once. Sequencing was performed on peripheral blood, taken on day 0 of AZD1222 vaccination. These receptor sequences come from an adult in good health. The CDR3 runs from the conserved cysteine through the conserved F or W. The order of the fields is D gene, V gene, clone size, J gene, CDR3 DNA, CDR3 protein. D genes are given only for firm matches. Clone size, where shown, is once, few, many, or a class for clones that have expanded.

D: .; V: TRBV11-3; size: .; J: TRBJ2-1; DNA: TGTGCCAGCAGTGTAACGGGGGCGAGGGGTTACAATGAGCAGTTCTTC; CDR3: CASSVTGARGYNEQFF
D: .; V: TRBV5-6; size: few; J: TRBJ1-1; DNA: TGTGCCAGCAGCTTGCTATCCGGGGGCAGGGCTGAAGCTTTCTTT; CDR3: CASSLLSGGRAEAFF
D: .; V: TRBV4-2; size: few; J: TRBJ2-2; DNA: TGTGCCAGCAGTCAAGGGGCCAGCGGAGCTAACACCGGGGAGCTGTTTTTT; CDR3: CASSQGASGANTGELFF
D: .; V: TRBV5-1; size: .; J: TRBJ1-1; DNA: TGCGCCAGCAGCCCCCTGTCAGGGACAACCCAGGGGACTGAAGCTTTCTTT; CDR3: CASSPLSGTTQGTEAFF
D: .; V: TRBV9; size: once; J: TRBJ1-2; DNA: TGTGCCAGCAGCCCAGCCAAGACTAACTATGGCTACACCTTC; CDR3: CASSPAKTNYGYTF
D: TRBD1; V: TRBV28; size: .; J: TRBJ1-2; DNA: TGTGCCAGCAGTGAGATCCCAACAGGGGGTTTTGGCTACACCTTC; CDR3: CASSEIPTGGFGYTF
D: TRBD2; V: TRBV7-2; size: .; J: TRBJ2-7; DNA: TGTGCCAGCAGCTCGGGCCTAGCGGGGCCCTCCTACGAGCAGTACTTC; CDR3: CASSSGLAGPSYEQYF
D: TRBD1; V: TRBV9; size: few; J: TRBJ2-1; DNA: TGTGCCAGCAGCGTATCAATCGGGACAGCCTACAATGAGCAGTTCTTC; CDR3: CASSVSIGTAYNEQFF
D: .; V: TRBV5-8; size: once; J: TRBJ1-4; DNA: TGTGCCAGCAGCTTGGATAGAAATGAAAAACTGTTTTTT; CDR3: CASSLDRNEKLFF
D: .; V: TRBV30; size: .; J: TRBJ2-7; DNA: TGTGCCTGGGGCCGGAAGGGGGATTCACAGTACGAGCAGTACTTC; CDR3: CAWGRKGDSQYEQYF
D: .; V: TRBV30; size: .; J: TRBJ2-7; DNA: TGTGCCTGGAGTGACGCAGACTACGAGCAGTACTTC; CDR3: CAWSDADYEQYF
D: .; V: TRBV3-1/TRBV3-2; size: .; J: TRBJ1-1; DNA: TGTGCCAGCAGCCAAGATCTACACACTGAAGCTTTCTTT; CDR3: CASSQDLHTEAFF
D: TRBD2; V: TRBV7-2; size: .; J: TRBJ2-7; DNA: TGTGCCAGCAGCTATGGGGGGGACTCCTACGAGCAGTACTTC; CDR3: CASSYGGDSYEQYF
D: .; V: TRBV2; size: .; J: TRBJ1-1; DNA: TGTGCCAGCAGCCAAAGGGTCGGAACTGAAGCTTTCTTT; CDR3: CASSQRVGTEAFF
D: .; V: TRBV28; size: .; J: TRBJ1-5; DNA: TGTGCCAGCAGTTTTCTTAGGGACAATCAGCCCCAGCATTTT; CDR3: CASSFLRDNQPQHF
D: TRBD1; V: TRBV9; size: .; J: TRBJ1-1; DNA: TGTGCCAGCAGTCCCTCCGGAGGCAGGGGGCCTGGGACTGAAGCTTTCTTT; CDR3: CASSPSGGRGPGTEAFF
D: TRBD1; V: TRBV6-5; size: .; J: TRBJ2-7; DNA: TGTGCCAGCAGCCCCTCTAGGACAGGTCCCTACGAGCAGTACTTC; CDR3: CASSPSRTGPYEQYF
D: .; V: TRBV5-6; size: .; J: TRBJ2-7; DNA: TGTGCCAGCAGCCCCTCCCACTCCTACGAGCAGTACTTC; CDR3: CASSPSHSYEQYF
D: TRBD1; V: TRBV7-2; size: once; J: TRBJ1-3; DNA: TGTGCCAGCAGCCCAGGCAGGGGGTCTGGAAACACCATATATTTT; CDR3: CASSPGRGSGNTIYF
D: .; V: TRBV7-3; size: .; J: TRBJ2-7; DNA: TGTGCCAGCAGCTTAACCCTTCGGACGGACGGGGCCTACGAGCAGTACTTC; CDR3: CASSLTLRTDGAYEQYF
D: .; V: TRBV6-5; size: .; J: TRBJ2-7; DNA: TGTGCCAGCAGCGAGGGAATCTACGAGCAGTACTTC; CDR3: CASSEGIYEQYF
D: TRBD1; V: TRBV19; size: few; J: TRBJ1-2; DNA: TGTGCCAGTAGTATCGCCCAAGGGGGCGGAGGTGGCTACACCTTC; CDR3: CASSIAQGGGGGYTF
D: .; V: TRBV19; size: few; J: TRBJ2-7; DNA: TGTGCCAGTAGTATAGTCTTCGGGCAGGGAAGCTCCTACGAGCAGTACTTC; CDR3: CASSIVFGQGSSYEQYF
D: .; V: TRBV19; size: .; J: TRBJ1-1; DNA: TGTGCCAGTAGTAGTACCGGGGACACTGAAGCTTTCTTT; CDR3: CASSSTGDTEAFF
D: TRBD2; V: TRBV30; size: .; J: TRBJ2-7; DNA: TGTGCCTGGAGTGTAGACGGGGGGTCCTACGAGCAGTACTTC; CDR3: CAWSVDGGSYEQYF
D: .; V: TRBV5-1; size: once; J: TRBJ2-3; DNA: TGCGCCAGCAGCTTGGTGGGGGATACGCAGTATTTT; CDR3: CASSLVGDTQYF
D: .; V: TRBV3-1/TRBV3-2; size: once; J: TRBJ2-1; DNA: TGTGCCAGCAGCCGCCCCCCTTACAATGAGCAGTTCTTC; CDR3: CASSRPPYNEQFF
D: .; V: TRBV6-1; size: .; J: TRBJ1-1; DNA: TGTGCCAGCAGTGATGGGTACACTGAAGCTTTCTTT; CDR3: CASSDGYTEAFF
D: .; V: TRBV5-1; size: .; J: TRBJ1-1; DNA: TGCGCCAGCAGCACCACAGGGCCCCCTGAAGCTTTCTTT; CDR3: CASSTTGPPEAFF
D: .; V: TRBV5-1; size: .; J: TRBJ1-1; DNA: TGCGCCAGCAGCTTGACGCAGCCGGGCACTGAAGCTTTCTTT; CDR3: CASSLTQPGTEAFF
D: .; V: TRBV19; size: .; J: TRBJ1-5; DNA: TGTGCCAGTAGCCAGGGTTATAGCAATCAGCCCCAGCATTTT; CDR3: CASSQGYSNQPQHF
D: .; V: TRBV28; size: few; J: TRBJ1-2; DNA: TGTGCCAGCAGTTATAAGCCAGGGGAATTTGGCTACACCTTC; CDR3: CASSYKPGEFGYTF
D: .; V: TRBV10-3; size: .; J: TRBJ1-1; DNA: TGTGCCATCAGTTTGACAGGTTTGAACACTGAAGCTTTCTTT; CDR3: CAISLTGLNTEAFF
D: .; V: TRBV5-1; size: .; J: TRBJ1-4; DNA: TGCGCCAGCACGCCCGGGAATAATAATGAAAAACTGTTTTTT; CDR3: CASTPGNNNEKLFF
D: TRBD1; V: TRBV4-1; size: .; J: TRBJ1-4; DNA: TGCGCCAGCAGGTCGCAGGGGGCGCGTGGTGAAAAACTGTTTTTT; CDR3: CASRSQGARGEKLFF
D: TRBD1; V: TRBV7-2; size: .; J: TRBJ2-7; DNA: TGTGCCAGCAGCCCGGGACAGGGAGGCGGCTACGAGCAGTACTTC; CDR3: CASSPGQGGGYEQYF
D: .; V: TRBV28; size: .; J: TRBJ1-5; DNA: TGTGCCAGCCGAGGGGGGGGAGGTCAGCCCCAGCATTTT; CDR3: CASRGGGGQPQHF
D: TRBD2; V: TRBV5-1; size: .; J: TRBJ2-1; DNA: TGCGCCAGCAGCTTGGGACTAGCGGTTTACAATGAGCAGTTCTTC; CDR3: CASSLGLAVYNEQFF
D: .; V: TRBV5-1; size: .; J: TRBJ1-2; DNA: TGCGCCAGCAGCCCAGGGGCCGCTGAAGGCTACACCTTC; CDR3: CASSPGAAEGYTF